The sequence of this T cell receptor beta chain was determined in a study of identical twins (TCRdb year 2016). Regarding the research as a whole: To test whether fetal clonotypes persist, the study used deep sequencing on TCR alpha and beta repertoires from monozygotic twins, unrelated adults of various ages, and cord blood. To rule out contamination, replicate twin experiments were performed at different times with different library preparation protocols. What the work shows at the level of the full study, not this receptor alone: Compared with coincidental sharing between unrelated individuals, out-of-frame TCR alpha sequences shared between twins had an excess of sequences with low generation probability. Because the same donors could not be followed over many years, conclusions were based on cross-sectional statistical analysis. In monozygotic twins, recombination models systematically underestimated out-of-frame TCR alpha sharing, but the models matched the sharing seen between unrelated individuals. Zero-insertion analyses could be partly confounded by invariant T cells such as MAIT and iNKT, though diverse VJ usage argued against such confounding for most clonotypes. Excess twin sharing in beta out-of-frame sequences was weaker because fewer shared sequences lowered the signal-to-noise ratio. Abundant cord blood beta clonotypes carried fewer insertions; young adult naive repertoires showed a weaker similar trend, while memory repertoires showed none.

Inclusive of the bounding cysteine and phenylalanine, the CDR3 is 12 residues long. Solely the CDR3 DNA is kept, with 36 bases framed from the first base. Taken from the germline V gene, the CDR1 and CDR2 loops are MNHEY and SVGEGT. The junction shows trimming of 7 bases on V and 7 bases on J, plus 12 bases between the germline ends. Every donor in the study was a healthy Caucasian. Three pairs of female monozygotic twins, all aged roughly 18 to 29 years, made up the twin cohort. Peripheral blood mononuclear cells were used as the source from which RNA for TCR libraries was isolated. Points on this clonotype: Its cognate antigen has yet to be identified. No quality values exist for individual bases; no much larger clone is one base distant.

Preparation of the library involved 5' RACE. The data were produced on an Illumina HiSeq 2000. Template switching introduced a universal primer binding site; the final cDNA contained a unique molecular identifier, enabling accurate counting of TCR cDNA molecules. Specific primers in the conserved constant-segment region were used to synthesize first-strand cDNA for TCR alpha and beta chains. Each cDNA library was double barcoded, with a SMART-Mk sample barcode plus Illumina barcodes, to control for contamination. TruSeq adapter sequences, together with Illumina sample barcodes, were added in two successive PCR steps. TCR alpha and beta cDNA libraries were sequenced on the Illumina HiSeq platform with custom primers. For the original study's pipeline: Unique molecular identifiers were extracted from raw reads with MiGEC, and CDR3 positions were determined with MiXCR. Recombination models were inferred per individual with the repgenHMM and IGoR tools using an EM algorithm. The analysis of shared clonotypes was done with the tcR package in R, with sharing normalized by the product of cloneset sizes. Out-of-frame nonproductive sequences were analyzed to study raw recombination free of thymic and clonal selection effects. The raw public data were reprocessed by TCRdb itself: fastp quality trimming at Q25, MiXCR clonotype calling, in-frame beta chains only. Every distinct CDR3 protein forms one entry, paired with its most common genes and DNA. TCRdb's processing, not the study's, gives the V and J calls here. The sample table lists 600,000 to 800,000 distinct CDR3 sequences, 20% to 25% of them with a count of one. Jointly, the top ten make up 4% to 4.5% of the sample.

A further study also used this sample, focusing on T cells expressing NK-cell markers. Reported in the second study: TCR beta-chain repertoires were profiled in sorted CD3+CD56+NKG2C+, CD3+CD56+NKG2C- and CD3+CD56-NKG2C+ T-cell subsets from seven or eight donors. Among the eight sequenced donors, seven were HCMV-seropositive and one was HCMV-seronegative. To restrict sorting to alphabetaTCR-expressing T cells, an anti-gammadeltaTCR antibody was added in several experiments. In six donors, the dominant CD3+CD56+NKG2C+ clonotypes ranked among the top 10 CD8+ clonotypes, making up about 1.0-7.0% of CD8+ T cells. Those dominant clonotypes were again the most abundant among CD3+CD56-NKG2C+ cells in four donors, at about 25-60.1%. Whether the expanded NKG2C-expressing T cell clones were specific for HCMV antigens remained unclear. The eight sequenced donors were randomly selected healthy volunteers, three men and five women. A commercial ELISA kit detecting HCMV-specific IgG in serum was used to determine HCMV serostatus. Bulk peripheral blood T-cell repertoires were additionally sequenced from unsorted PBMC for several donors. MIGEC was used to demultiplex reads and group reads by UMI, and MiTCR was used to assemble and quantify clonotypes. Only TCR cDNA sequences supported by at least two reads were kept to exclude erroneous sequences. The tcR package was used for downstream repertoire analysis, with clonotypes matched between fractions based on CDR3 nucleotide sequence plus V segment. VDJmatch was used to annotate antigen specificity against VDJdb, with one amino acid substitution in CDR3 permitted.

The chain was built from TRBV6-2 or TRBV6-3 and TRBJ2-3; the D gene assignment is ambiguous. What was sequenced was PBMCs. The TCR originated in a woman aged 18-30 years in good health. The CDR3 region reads CASTSGPHTQYF. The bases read TGTGCCAGCACCTCGGGCCCCCATACGCAGTATTTT.